This T cell receptor beta chain was recovered during a study of cytomegalovirus exposure and HLA in healthy donors. Across the whole study: Sequencing of 150 million to 200 million T cells in an earlier analysis found 95 million to 120 million unique TCR beta sequences. Whole-study results and caveats: At a 0.05 false discovery rate, a later analysis found about 17,000 TCR beta sequences to be associated with HLA alleles. The authors later linked a missense DCLRE1C variant to TCR beta V- and J-gene trimming.

Primers included in the PCR were 60 Vbeta and 13 Jbeta primers. Some clones are missing from TCRdb's copy, which holds only in-frame ones; the method was immunoSEQ multiplex PCR. The table shows about 160,000 clones, with around three quarters occurring only once. After removal of 2 bases from V and 8 bases from J, the junction contained 7 bases not matched to a gene. This CDR3 contains 13 residues. Per germline, CDR1 GTSNPN and CDR2 SVGIG (reference sequence). About this clone itself: The antigen is not known.

The source material was PBMCs. This clonotype was obtained from a man between 45 and 60 years old in good health and CMV-seropositive. The chain employs TRBV30 and TRBJ1-2; 8 bases fit TRBD1. DNA for the CDR3: TGTGCCTGGAGTAAGGACAGGGCGGGGGGCTACACCTTC. It specifies CAWSKDRAGGYTF.